The T cell receptor beta chain under discussion was sequenced for a study of T cell clusters in autoimmune cytopenias. A remark on this clonotype: Its antigen is currently unknown.

General study results and limits: The T cell clusters were defined only in silico, without experimental functional validation. Primary autoimmune cytopenia patients seemingly lacked the physiological T cell clusters found in healthy donors.

Each sample's input was 250 ng genomic DNA, 40,000 or so genome equivalents. Multiplex touch-down PCR amplified TRB using TRB-A and TRB-B pools in one tube. From its re-call of the multiplex PCR reads, TCRdb lists each CDR3 protein once, without DNA. The record lists some 5,000 distinct CDR3 sequences, of which the ten most abundant hold approximately 55%. This CDR3 region has 15 residues. Germline V gene sequence: CDR1 DFQATT, CDR2 SNEGSKA (reference sequence). The sample was also linked to a second study, of T cell repertoires in aging, cancer and after chemotherapy. That work contributes: In healthy donors, age-related TCR diversity loss mainly reflected lost richness. Rebound thymic output was suggested by rising median generation probability during chemotherapy in each cancer cohort.

The receptor's source is a human donor with chronic lymphocytic leukemia. The donor label of this sample is uncertain. Sequenced sample: peripheral blood. The V call is TRBV20-1, the J call TRBJ1-6. The CDR3 region is CSAGSTGGYNSPLHF.